This record looks at one T cell receptor beta chain sequence and its context. The junction had 12 bases not matched to a gene; V was cut back by 1 base and J by 1 base. There are 18 residues in the CDR3. Per the germline V gene, CDR1 is SGHNT and CDR2 is YYREEE (reference sequence). Recruited during active infection, patients (from Seattle) were subsequently followed longitudinally. The data are from a study of blood T cell repertoires in COVID-19. The overall study: COVID-19 samples from acute and convalescent phases originated in the United States, Italy and Spain. T cells, B-cell-depleted T cells, or PBMCs supplied cDNA or gDNA.

Only in-frame clones appear in the TCRdb table, and some are missing; sequencing was by immunoSEQ multiplex PCR. The sample yields roughly 100,000 clones, around nine tenths seen once. The rearrangement uses TRBV5-4 and TRBJ2-3, with 7 bases that match TRBD2. This TCR came from a human donor with COVID-19, enrolled during active disease. The donor label of this sample is uncertain. Sequenced material: peripheral blood. CDR3 loop: CASSLRWEGPRGTDTQYF. The CDR3 nucleotides read TGTGCCAGCAGCTTGAGGTGGGAGGGCCCTCGCGGCACAGATACGCAGTATTTT.